Described below is a single T cell receptor (beta chain) sequence and its context. TCRdb re-called the RACE reads with MiXCR, one entry per CDR3 protein. The sample has about 120,000 distinct CDR3 sequences, around an eighth seen once. Time point: pre-sensitization, week 0. Treatment described: therapeutic diphenylcyclopropenone sensitization with weekly scalp DPC. This specimen comes from a study of human T cells and chemical hapten exposure. Germline-derived CDR1 and CDR2 are MNHNY and SVGAGI (reference sequence). This CDR3 contains 15 residues. V shed 2 bases and J shed 1 base, with 9 bases lying between them.

The sequence was obtained from a woman aged 18 to 35 with alopecia areata. Some clones in this sample may be carry-over from other donors' samples. The chain recombines TRBV6-6 with TRBJ1-5; a weak D match, TRBD1 (5 bases). This specimen consisted of whole blood, obtained in connection with sensitization to the hapten diphenylcyclopropenone (DPC). The CDR3, as DNA: TGTGCCAGCAGTTACGGGCGGGGGAGCAATCAGCCCCAGCATTTT. Translation: CASSYGRGSNQPQHF.